The clone carrying this T cell receptor beta chain was observed at least ten times. Researchers amplified the TCR beta CDR3 regions from RNA transcripts. The HTBI primer set served for first-round RT-PCR of the TCR CDR3. Using its own MiXCR run on the multiplex PCR reads, TCRdb lists one record per CDR3 protein. The data show 730,000 or so distinct CDR3 sequences, around 20% seen once. The blood was taken when hyperthyroidism was first diagnosed, before any ophthalmopathy symptoms showed up. V lost 1 base and J 6 bases, leaving 10 bases between the germline ends. CDR1 is LGHDT and CDR2 is YNNKEL in the germline V gene (reference sequence). The CDR3 loop spans 14 amino acids. The data are from a study of T cells in Graves' hyperthyroidism and ophthalmopathy.

The V and J genes are TRBV3-1 and TRBJ2-4; D possibly corresponds to TRBD1 (5 bases). The TCR was taken from a woman between 50 and 59 years old with Graves' hyperthyroidism that later progressed to Graves' ophthalmopathy. Sequencing used blood. The CDR3 nucleotides read TGTGCCAGCAGCCAAGCGGACAACGCAAACATTCAGTACTTC. Its protein is CASSQADNANIQYF.